These 9 T cell receptor beta chains were all obtained from the same sample, sequenced in a study of identical twins. One entry per CDR3 protein, called by TCRdb with MiXCR from the 5' RACE reads. The sample yields fewer than 250,000 distinct CDR3 sequences, approximately 8.3% seen once. This sample was shared with a second study, whose subject was yellow fever vaccine responses in identical twins.

Sequenced sample: memory (CD45RO+) T cells sorted from blood. All receptors derive from a woman under 30 in good health.

V is TRBV19 and J is TRBJ2-1; 14 bases are a match to TRBD2. Per germline, CDR1 LNHDA and CDR2 SQIVND (reference sequence). The CDR3 is 16 amino acids. Trimming took 5 bases from V and 9 from J; bases not matched to a gene: 9. The CDR3 here is CASSLRTSGGSSEQFF. The CDR3 DNA sequence: TGTGCCAGTAGTTTACGGACTAGCGGGGGGAGTAGTGAGCAGTTCTTC.

This clonotype was observed many times. J is TRBJ2-3 and V is TRBV5-6, with D possibly being TRBD2 (6 bases). This CDR3 region has 13 residues. The germline V gene encodes CDR1 SGHDT and CDR2 YYEEEE. V was pared by 1 base and J by 7 bases, with 10 bases between. The CDR3 loop is CASSLSRGHTQYF. The CDR3 bases are TGTGCCAGCAGCTTGTCGCGGGGACATACGCAGTATTTT.

This clonotype was seen a few times. CDR3 amino acids: CASSNSRYEQYF. For the CDR3, the DNA is TGTGCCAGCAGCAACTCTAGGTACGAGCAGTACTTC. V is TRBV6-2 or TRBV6-3 and J is TRBJ2-7, with no clear D. Germline CDR1 reads MNHEY; CDR2 reads SVGEGT. The CDR3 spans 12 residues. Trimming cost V 6 bases and J 4 bases, with 10 bases left between them.

The V gene is TRBV5-5, the J gene TRBJ2-7; 10 bases line up with TRBD2. CDR3 length equals 17 residues. Germline-derived CDR1 and CDR2 are SGHKS and YYEKEE (reference sequence). Unmatched junction bases numbered 8, after V lost 0 bases and J lost 2 bases. This CDR3 reads CASSLAVAGGTTYEQYF. Written as DNA, the CDR3 is TGTGCCAGCAGCTTGGCAGTAGCGGGGGGCACTACCTACGAGCAGTACTTC.

This clonotype was seen many times. The chain carries TRBV20-1 and TRBJ2-7; 9 bases fit TRBD1. Germline V CDR1 and CDR2: DFQATT, SNEGSKA (reference sequence). The CDR3 spans 13 residues. V lost 6 bases and J lost 7; bases outside the gene matches: 10. The CDR3 region is CSAHGDRVDEQYF. The CDR3, as DNA: TGCAGTGCCCATGGGGACAGGGTGGATGAGCAGTACTTC.

The V and J genes are TRBV7-2 and TRBJ2-2; 11 bases fit TRBD2. Germline V gene data show CDR1 as SGHTA and CDR2 as FQGNSA. The CDR3 consists of 16 residues. V dropped 3 bases and J dropped 1; count of bases not matched to a gene: 1. Written as DNA, the CDR3 is TGTGCCAGCAGCTTCGGACTAGCGGGGAACACCGGGGAGCTGTTTTTT. The encoded protein is CASSFGLAGNTGELFF.

The genes are TRBV20-1 and TRBJ2-3; D perhaps matches TRBD1 (5 bases). V gave up 0 bases and J gave up 4 bases, with 20 bases separating them. Germline V CDR1 and CDR2: DFQATT, SNEGSKA (reference sequence). This CDR3 comprises 17 residues. CDR3 bases: TGCAGTGCTAGAGATCTCTTACAGGCCTCTGGCCCAGATACGCAGTATTTT. As protein: CSARDLLQASGPDTQYF.

In its sample, this clonotype was seen many times. The rearrangement joins TRBV25-1 to TRBJ2-5, with D tentatively TRBD1 or TRBD2 (5 bases each). Deletions cut 2 bases from V and 1 base from J, with 14 bases between. This CDR3 has 16 amino acids. Germline CDR1 MGHDK, CDR2 SYGVNS. The CDR3 bases are TGTGCCAGCAGTGAAAAGGGACGCAGGTCCCAAGAGACCCAGTACTTC. Translating it yields CASSEKGRRSQETQYF.

This chain connects TRBV20-1 to TRBJ2-1; 12 bases align to TRBD2. Germline V gives CDR1 DFQATT, CDR2 SNEGSKA (reference sequence). V lost 1 base to trimming and J lost 4 bases; unmatched junction nucleotides: 5. This CDR3 has 16 residues. DNA of the CDR3: TGCAGTGCTAGAGGTTCAACTAGCGGGGGGTACAATGAGCAGTTCTTC. This encodes CSARGSTSGGYNEQFF.